The 23 T cell receptor beta chains below come from one sample, sequenced in a study of cytomegalovirus exposure and HLA in healthy donors. The PCR used 60 Vbeta and 13 Jbeta primers. The assay was immunoSEQ multiplex PCR, and TCRdb's table has in-frame clones only and misses some. The table lists about 140,000 clones, 80% of them singletons. Sequencing used PBMCs. These receptors originate from a man aged 25-40 years in good health.

The rearrangement uses TRBV9 and TRBJ2-3; 7 nucleotides line up with TRBD2. The V gene's germline CDR1 is SGDLS and CDR2 YYNGEE. The trim removed 0 bases at V and 4 bases at J, leaving 8 bases unmatched. The CDR3 has 16 residues. CDR3 in amino acids: CASSVEASGGSDTQYF. For the CDR3, the DNA is TGTGCCAGCAGCGTAGAGGCTAGCGGTGGATCAGATACGCAGTATTTT.

This clone was detected only once. The rearrangement joins TRBV19 to TRBJ2-1; no clear D gene. The V end lost 3 bases, the J end lost 5 bases, and 14 bases lay between the germline ends. Germline loops: CDR1 LNHDA, CDR2 SQIVND (reference sequence). The CDR3 totals 15 residues. CDR3 residues: CASSMLPARHNEQFF. CDR3 DNA sequence: TGTGCCAGTAGTATGCTGCCCGCGCGGCACAATGAGCAGTTCTTC. The full variable domain, rest sourced from reference TRBV19 and TRBJ2-1, is DGGITQSPKYLFRKEGQNVTLSCEQNLNHDAMYWYRQDPGQGLRLIYYSQIVNDFQKGDIAEGYSVSREKKESFPLTVTSAQKNPTAFYLCASSMLPARHNEQFFGPGTRLTVL.

The rearrangement uses TRBV7-9 and TRBJ2-3; TRBD1 aligns across 11 bases. The CDR3 totals 16 residues. V lost 0 bases, J lost 4 bases, and 3 bases stayed unmatched. CDR1 is SEHNR, CDR2 FQNEAQ, per germline (reference sequence). CDR3 bases: TGTGCCAGCAGCTTAGCGGACAGGGGGCCGGCAGATACGCAGTATTTT. This gives the protein CASSLADRGPADTQYF.

The genes are TRBV5-1 and TRBJ2-7; TRBD2 matches 9 bases. This CDR3 region has 18 residues. Trimming at V came to 4 bases and at J to 0 bases, leaving 14 bases not matched to a gene. CDR1 and CDR2 (germline): SGHRS, YFSETQ. Written as DNA, the CDR3 is TGCGCCAGCAGCCTACGGTCGGGGACTAGCCGCCACTCCTACGAGCAGTACTTC. It codes for CASSLRSGTSRHSYEQYF.

The chain recombines TRBV6-5 with TRBJ1-2, with D possibly matching TRBD1 (5 bases). CDR3 length equals 14 residues. Germline CDR1 and CDR2: MNHEY and SVGAGI. Trimming removed 4 bases from V and 8 bases from J, with 17 bases in between. The CDR3 loop reads CASSSAGTIRGYTF. CDR3 in DNA: TGTGCCAGCAGTTCAGCGGGGACTATCCGGGGCTACACCTTC.

This chain links TRBV19 with TRBJ1-2; TRBD1 agrees at 7 bases. Losses at the gene ends were 6 bases for V and 8 bases for J; bases not matched to a gene: 6. The germline V gene encodes CDR1 LNHDA and CDR2 SQIVND (reference sequence). The CDR3 contains 12 residues. The CDR3: CASRYQGGGYTF. In nucleotides, the CDR3 is TGTGCCAGTAGATATCAGGGGGGAGGCTACACCTTC.

The CDR3 is CASRDNRAEQYF. The CDR3 nucleotides read TGCGCCAGCAGGGATAACAGGGCCGAGCAGTACTTC. J is TRBJ2-7 and V is TRBV5-1; TRBD1 might be the D (6 bases). Germline CDR1 reads SGHRS; CDR2 reads YFSETQ. The CDR3 consists of 12 residues. Trimming stripped 5 bases from V and 6 bases from J, with 12 bases between. Supplemented by reference TRBV5-1 and TRBJ2-7, the full variable domain reads KAGVTQTPRYLIKTRGQQVTLSCSPISGHRSVSWYQQTPGQGLQFLFEYFSETQRNKGNFPGRFSGRQFSNSRSEMNVSTLELGDSALYLCASRDNRAEQYFGPGTRLTVT.

The table lists this clone with a few counts. The chain has TRBV4-1 and TRBJ1-5, with TRBD1 as a possible D gene (5 bases). Per the germline V gene, CDR1 is MGHRA and CDR2 is YSYEKL. The germline V and J ends were trimmed by 1 base and 4 bases, with 14 bases remaining between them. This CDR3 has 16 amino acids. This chain's CDR3 is CASSQVSQAPNQPQHF. CDR3 DNA: TGCGCCAGCAGCCAAGTATCACAGGCGCCGAATCAGCCCCAGCATTTT.

The genes are TRBV10-3 and TRBJ1-1, with 9 bases fitting TRBD1. This CDR3 is 14 amino acids long. After removal of 4 bases from V and 1 base from J, the junction contained 1 base not matched to a gene. Germline-derived CDR1 and CDR2 are ENHRY and SYGVKD. The CDR3 is CAISGTGENTEAFF. CDR3 coding DNA: TGTGCCATCAGTGGGACAGGGGAGAACACTGAAGCTTTCTTT.

V and J are TRBV5-5 and TRBJ1-2; D remains ambiguous. Germline values: CDR1 SGHKS, CDR2 YYEKEE (reference sequence). The V and J ends lost 4 bases and 0 bases respectively, with 13 bases between them. The CDR3 loop spans 15 amino acids. CDR3 region: CASSGHPGANYGYTF. CDR3 DNA: TGTGCCAGCAGCGGCCACCCGGGAGCTAACTATGGCTACACCTTC.

The chain carries TRBV19 and TRBJ2-7, with 9 nucleotides matching TRBD1. J gave up 2 bases and V 2 bases, and 10 bases lay outside the gene matches. This CDR3 is 17 amino acids long. The germline gives CDR1 LNHDA, CDR2 SQIVND (reference sequence). The CDR3 loop is CASSITSPGQGPYEQYF. The CDR3 DNA reads TGTGCCAGTAGTATAACATCCCCGGGACAGGGTCCCTACGAGCAGTACTTC.

V is TRBV19 and J is TRBJ2-5, with 11 positions matching TRBD1. With 5 bases clipped from V and 7 bases from J, the junction kept 9 bases outside the gene matches. CDR3 length: 15 residues. Germline V gene data show CDR1 as LNHDA and CDR2 as SQIVND (reference sequence). CDR3 in DNA: TGTGCCAGTAGTTCGTGGACAGGGGGCGGGGCGACCCAGTACTTC. Protein: CASSSWTGGGATQYF. The whole variable domain, remainder taken from reference TRBV19 and TRBJ2-5, is DGGITQSPKYLFRKEGQNVTLSCEQNLNHDAMYWYRQDPGQGLRLIYYSQIVNDFQKGDIAEGYSVSREKKESFPLTVTSAQKNPTAFYLCASSSWTGGGATQYFGPGTRLLVL.

This chain connects TRBV9 to TRBJ2-1; perhaps TRBD2 as D (5 bases). The germline gives CDR1 SGDLS, CDR2 YYNGEE. The CDR3 runs to 14 residues. V was trimmed by 3 bases and J by 2 bases, leaving 9 bases between them. CDR3 in amino acids: CASSGAVTYNEQFF. As DNA, the CDR3 is TGTGCCAGCAGCGGAGCGGTTACCTACAATGAGCAGTTCTTC.

Points on this clone: A read error may produce the germline difference seen at one junction end. The chain has TRBV7-7 and TRBJ1-1; D not certain. From germline, CDR1 is SSHAT and CDR2 FNYEAQ (reference sequence). This CDR3 comprises 15 residues. This CDR3 is CASSKEWSASTEAFF. CDR3 nucleotides: TGTGCTAGCAGTAAAGAGTGGTCCGCCTCTACTGAAGCTTTCTTT.

A few counts support this clone. The rearrangement uses TRBV19 and TRBJ1-2; the match to TRBD1 covers 7 bases. This CDR3 contains 15 residues. Germline-derived CDR1 and CDR2 are LNHDA and SQIVND (reference sequence). J gave up 4 bases and V 4 bases, and 9 bases lay outside the gene matches. CDR3: CASSNPGDSIYGYTF. The CDR3 bases are TGTGCCAGTAGTAACCCGGGGGACAGTATCTATGGCTACACCTTC. Full variable domain (rest looked up from reference TRBV19 and TRBJ1-2): DGGITQSPKYLFRKEGQNVTLSCEQNLNHDAMYWYRQDPGQGLRLIYYSQIVNDFQKGDIAEGYSVSREKKESFPLTVTSAQKNPTAFYLCASSNPGDSIYGYTFGSGTRLTVV.

The V and J genes are TRBV6-5 and TRBJ2-1, with 10 bases fitting TRBD2. The CDR3 is 14 amino acids. V lost 4 bases, J lost 9 bases, and 6 bases stayed unmatched. Germline V gives CDR1 MNHEY, CDR2 SVGAGI. CDR3 nucleotides: TGTGCCAGCAGTTGGGGCCTAGCGGGAGTTGAGCAGTTCTTC. Encoded protein: CASSWGLAGVEQFF.

The rearrangement uses TRBV6-1 and TRBJ1-2; D may be TRBD1 (5 bases). V lost 8 bases to trimming and J lost 4 bases, with 11 bases between them. CDR1 is MNHNS and CDR2 is SASEGT in the germline V gene. The CDR3 covers 12 residues. The CDR3 loop reads CASQTAPYGYTF. CDR3 sequence (DNA): TGTGCCAGCCAGACAGCTCCCTATGGCTACACCTTC.

CDR3 amino acids: CASSAVGREQPQHF. The CDR3 region has the DNA TGTGCCAGCAGTGCAGTGGGGAGAGAGCAGCCCCAGCATTTT. The chain uses TRBV6-5 and TRBJ1-5; D not certain. Germline V lookup: CDR1 MNHEY, CDR2 SVGAGI. Trimming shortened V by 5 bases and J by 7 bases, and 15 bases separated the two germline ends. The CDR3 runs to 14 residues.

J is TRBJ1-5 and V is TRBV6-1; the D gene is possibly TRBD1 (5 bases). The CDR3 runs to 15 residues. Germline V gives CDR1 MNHNS, CDR2 SASEGT. Trimming cost V 3 bases and J 1 base, with 10 bases left between them. CDR3 coding DNA: TGTGCCAGCAGTGATGAGGGACTGAGCAATCAGCCCCAGCATTTT. Translation: CASSDEGLSNQPQHF.

V is TRBV19 and J is TRBJ1-3, with D hard to call. Trimming pared 10 bases from V and 7 bases from J, leaving 17 bases between. This CDR3 spans 13 amino acids. The germline gives CDR1 LNHDA, CDR2 SQIVND (reference sequence). The CDR3 region is CATTQLARNTIYF. CDR3 sequence (DNA): TGTGCCACCACCCAACTCGCTCGGAACACCATATATTTT.

This CDR3 is CASSPRGGGSQETQYF. CDR3 DNA sequence: TGTGCCAGCAGCCCTCGGGGGGGCGGATCCCAAGAGACCCAGTACTTC. The chain carries TRBV4-2 and TRBJ2-5; the match to TRBD2 covers 8 bases. CDR1 is LGHNA, CDR2 YNFKEQ, per germline. The CDR3 has 16 residues. Unmatched junction bases numbered 8, after V lost 4 bases and J lost 1 base.

This clone was recorded a few times. The chain recombines TRBV30 with TRBJ1-2; D is unclear. Between the trimmed V and J ends, which lost 2 bases and 1 base, there was a span of 14 bases. Germline assignment: CDR1 GTSNPN and CDR2 SVGIG (reference sequence). The CDR3 sequence is 15 residues long. As DNA, the CDR3 is TGTGCCTGGAGTCCCCCGAGGGTCCTTAACTATGGCTACACCTTC. Translating it yields CAWSPPRVLNYGYTF.

The V and J genes are TRBV5-1 and TRBJ2-1; 8 bases agree with TRBD2. The CDR3 contains 15 residues. Trimming cost V 5 bases and J 7 bases; bases outside gene matches: 11. The germline gives CDR1 SGHRS, CDR2 YFSETQ. The CDR3 DNA is TGCGCCAGCAGTTCATTACCGGGACTAGAGAATGAGCAGTTCTTC. This sequence encodes CASSSLPGLENEQFF. Combining the CDR3 with reference TRBV5-1 and TRBJ2-1 gives the whole variable domain KAGVTQTPRYLIKTRGQQVTLSCSPISGHRSVSWYQQTPGQGLQFLFEYFSETQRNKGNFPGRFSGRQFSNSRSEMNVSTLELGDSALYLCASSSLPGLENEQFFGPGTRLTVL.